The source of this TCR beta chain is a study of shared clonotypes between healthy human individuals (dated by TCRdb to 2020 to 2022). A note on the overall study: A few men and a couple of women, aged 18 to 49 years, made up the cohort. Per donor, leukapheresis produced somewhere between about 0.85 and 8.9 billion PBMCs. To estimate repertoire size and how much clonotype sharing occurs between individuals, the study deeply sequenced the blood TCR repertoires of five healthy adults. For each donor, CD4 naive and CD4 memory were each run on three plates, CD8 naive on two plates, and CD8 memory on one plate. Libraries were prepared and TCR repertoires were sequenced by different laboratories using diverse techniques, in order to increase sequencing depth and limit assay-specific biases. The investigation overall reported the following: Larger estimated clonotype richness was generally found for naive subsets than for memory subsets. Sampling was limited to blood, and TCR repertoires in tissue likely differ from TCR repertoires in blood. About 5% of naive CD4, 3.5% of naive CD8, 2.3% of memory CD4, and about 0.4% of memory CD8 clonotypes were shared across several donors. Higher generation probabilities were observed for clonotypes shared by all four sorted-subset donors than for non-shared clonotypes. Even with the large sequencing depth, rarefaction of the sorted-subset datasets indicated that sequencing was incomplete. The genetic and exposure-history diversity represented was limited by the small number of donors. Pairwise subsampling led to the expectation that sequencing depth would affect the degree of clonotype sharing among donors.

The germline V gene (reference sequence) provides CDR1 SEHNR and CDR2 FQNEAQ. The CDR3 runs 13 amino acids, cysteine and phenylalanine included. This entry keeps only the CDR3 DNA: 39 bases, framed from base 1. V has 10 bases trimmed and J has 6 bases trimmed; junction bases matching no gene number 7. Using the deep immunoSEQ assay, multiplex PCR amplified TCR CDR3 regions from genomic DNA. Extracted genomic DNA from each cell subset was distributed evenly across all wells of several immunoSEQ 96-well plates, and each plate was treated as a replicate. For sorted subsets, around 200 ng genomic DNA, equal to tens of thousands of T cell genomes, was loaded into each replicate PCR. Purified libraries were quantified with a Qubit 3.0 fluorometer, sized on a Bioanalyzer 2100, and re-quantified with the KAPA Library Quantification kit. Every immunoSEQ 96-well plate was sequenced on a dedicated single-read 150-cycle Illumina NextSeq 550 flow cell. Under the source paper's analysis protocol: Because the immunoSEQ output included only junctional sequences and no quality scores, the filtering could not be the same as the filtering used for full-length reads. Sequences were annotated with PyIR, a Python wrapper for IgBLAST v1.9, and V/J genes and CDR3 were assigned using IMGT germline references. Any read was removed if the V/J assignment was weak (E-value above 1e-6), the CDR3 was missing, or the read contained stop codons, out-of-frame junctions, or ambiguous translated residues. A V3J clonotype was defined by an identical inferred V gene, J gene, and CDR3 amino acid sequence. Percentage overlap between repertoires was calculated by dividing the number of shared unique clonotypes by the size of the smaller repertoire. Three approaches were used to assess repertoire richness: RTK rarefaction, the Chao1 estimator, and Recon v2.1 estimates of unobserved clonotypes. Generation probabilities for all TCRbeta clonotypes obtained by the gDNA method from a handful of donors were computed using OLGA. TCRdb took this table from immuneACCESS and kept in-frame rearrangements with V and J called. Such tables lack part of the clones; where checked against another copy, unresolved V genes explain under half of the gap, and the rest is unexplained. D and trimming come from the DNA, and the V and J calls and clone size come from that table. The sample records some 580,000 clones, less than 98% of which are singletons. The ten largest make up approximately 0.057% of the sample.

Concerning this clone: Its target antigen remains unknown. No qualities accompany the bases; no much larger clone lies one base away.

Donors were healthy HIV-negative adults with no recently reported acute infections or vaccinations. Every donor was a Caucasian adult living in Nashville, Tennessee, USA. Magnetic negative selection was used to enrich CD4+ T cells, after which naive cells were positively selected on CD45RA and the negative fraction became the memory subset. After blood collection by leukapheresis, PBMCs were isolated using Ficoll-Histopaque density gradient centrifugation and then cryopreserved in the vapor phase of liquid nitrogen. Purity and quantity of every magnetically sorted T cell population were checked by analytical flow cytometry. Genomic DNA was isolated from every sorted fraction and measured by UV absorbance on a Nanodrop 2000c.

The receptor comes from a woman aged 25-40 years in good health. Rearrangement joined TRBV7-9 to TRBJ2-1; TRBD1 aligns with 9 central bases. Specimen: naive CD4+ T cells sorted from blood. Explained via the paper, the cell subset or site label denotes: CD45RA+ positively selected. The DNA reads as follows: TGTGCCACCTTTACAGGGGGCTTCAATGAGCAGTTCTTC. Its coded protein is CATFTGGFNEQFF.